One sample yielded the 27 T cell receptor beta chains listed below, sequenced in a study of blood T cell repertoires in COVID-19. TCRdb's copy holds only in-frame clones and misses some; the assay was immunoSEQ multiplex PCR. The data show around 100,000 clones, 87% seen once. Sequenced sample: peripheral blood. Source of these receptors: a human donor in a cohort sampled during active COVID-19.

The chain has TRBV29-1 and TRBJ2-1, with 9 bases aligning to TRBD2. J lost 5 bases, V lost 3 bases, and 8 bases had no gene match. CDR1 and CDR2 from the germline V gene are SQVTM and ANQGSEA. The CDR3 runs to 15 residues. CDR3 sequence: CSVDATSGSHNEQFF. CDR3 nucleotide sequence: TGCAGCGTTGATGCTACTAGCGGGTCCCACAATGAGCAGTTCTTC.

J is TRBJ2-6 and V is TRBV7-3; D is uncertain. CDR1 is SGHTA, CDR2 FQGTGA, per germline. Trimming left V 3 bases short and J 0 bases short, with 6 bases between. The CDR3 has 15 amino acids. As DNA, the CDR3 is TGTGCCAGCAGCTTGGGCCTCTCTGGGGCCAACGTCCTGACTTTC. It specifies CASSLGLSGANVLTF.

This chain links TRBV5-1 with TRBJ2-1; 10 bases agree with TRBD2. With 4 bases clipped from V and 8 bases from J, the junction kept 12 bases outside the gene matches. Germline V gene sequence: CDR1 SGHRS, CDR2 YFSETQ. This CDR3 has 16 residues. CDR3 sequence (DNA): TGCGCCAGCAGCCTGGGCTCTAGCGGGGGTCACGATGAGCAGTTCTTC. Its protein product is CASSLGSSGGHDEQFF.

V usage is TRBV30 and J usage is TRBJ2-1, with 13 bases identical to TRBD2. Germline CDR1 is GTSNPN and CDR2 is SVGIG (reference sequence). The ends lost 7 bases at V and 4 bases at J; junction bases unmatched: 10. This CDR3 has 16 residues. Here the CDR3 reads CASSWGGLAGYNEQFF. DNA for the CDR3: TGTGCCTCGAGCTGGGGGGGACTAGCGGGGTACAATGAGCAGTTCTTC.

The rearrangement links TRBV3-1 (or the pseudogene TRBV3-2) to TRBJ1-1; D not certain. Per germline, CDR1 LGHDT and CDR2 YNNKEL (reference sequence). The CDR3 has 14 residues. V dropped 0 bases and J dropped 8 bases, with 13 bases sitting between them. CDR3 residues: CASSQDLVQAEAFF. In DNA, the CDR3 is TGTGCCAGCAGCCAAGATCTTGTGCAGGCCGAAGCTTTCTTT.

In its sample, this clone was seen a few times. DNA for the CDR3: TGTGCCAGCTCACCACAGCCTACAGGGCGCTCTGGAAACACCATATATTTT. As protein: CASSPQPTGRSGNTIYF. V is TRBV18 and J is TRBJ1-3; a weak D match, TRBD1 (6 bases). CDR1 KGHSH and CDR2 LQKENI come from the germline V gene. Trimming removed 1 base from V and 0 bases from J, with 13 bases in between. CDR3 length equals 17 residues.

The chain carries TRBV7-8 and TRBJ2-7, with 7 bases matching TRBD1. V shed 5 bases and J 7 bases; nucleotides not matched to a gene: 14. The CDR3 loop spans 15 amino acids. Germline V gene data show CDR1 as SGHVS and CDR2 as FQNEAQ. As DNA, the CDR3 is TGTGCCAGCAGCGGGACAGTCAGGAAATTAGGGGAGCAGTACTTC. It is translated as CASSGTVRKLGEQYF. Full variable domain (rest looked up from reference TRBV7-8 and TRBJ2-7): GAGVSQSPRYKVAKRGQDVALRCDPISGHVSLFWYQQALGQGPEFLTYFQNEAQLDKSGLPSDRFFAERPEGSVSTLKIQRTQQEDSAVYLCASSGTVRKLGEQYFGPGTRLTVT.

The chain couples TRBV4-1 to TRBJ1-5; D ambiguous. Looked up from germline, CDR1 is MGHRA and CDR2 is YSYEKL. The CDR3 contains 14 residues. V was trimmed by 3 bases and J by 4 bases, leaving 10 bases between them. CDR3 DNA: TGCGCCAGCAGCCAGGTCACATGGAATCAGCCCCAGCATTTT. Its translation is CASSQVTWNQPQHF.

This chain uses TRBV3-1 (or the pseudogene TRBV3-2) with TRBJ2-1; D perhaps matches TRBD1 (6 bases). The CDR3 runs 15 residues. Looked up from germline, CDR1 is LGHDT and CDR2 is YNNKEL (reference sequence). Trimming cost V 1 base and J 4 bases, with 11 bases left between them. As DNA, the CDR3 is TGTGCCAGCAGCCAAGTAGCAGGGGTGTACAATGAGCAGTTCTTC. The encoded protein is CASSQVAGVYNEQFF.

V usage is TRBV24-1 and J usage is TRBJ1-4; the match to TRBD1 covers 10 bases. CDR1 and CDR2 from the germline V gene are KGHDR and SFDVKD. The V and J ends lost 4 bases and 8 bases, in that order; junction bases with no gene match: 6. This CDR3 comprises 15 residues. CDR3 protein: CATSDGRTGGEKLFF. For the CDR3, the DNA is TGTGCCACCAGTGACGGGAGGACAGGGGGAGAAAAACTGTTTTTT.

J is TRBJ1-1 and V is TRBV3-1 (or the pseudogene TRBV3-2); D unclear. CDR3 length: 14 amino acids. V lost 10 bases, J lost 6 bases, and 21 bases lay in between. Per germline, CDR1 LGHDT and CDR2 YNNKEL (reference sequence). Here the CDR3 reads CATADPGRIAEAFF. The CDR3, as DNA: TGTGCCACCGCAGACCCGGGGAGGATCGCTGAAGCTTTCTTT.

The chain joins TRBV5-1 to TRBJ2-3; 8 bases agree with TRBD1. Per germline, CDR1 SGHRS and CDR2 YFSETQ. The CDR3 has 13 amino acids. The junction had 10 bases not matched to a gene; V was cut back by 10 bases and J by 6 bases. CDR3 protein: CASKRDRSDTQYF. The CDR3 nucleotides read TGCGCCTCTAAGAGGGACAGGTCCGATACGCAGTATTTT.

This clone was counted between two and nine times. The genes are TRBV4-2 and TRBJ2-1, with 9 nucleotides matching TRBD2. The germline V gene has CDR1 LGHNA and CDR2 YNFKEQ. V dropped 0 bases and J dropped 0; count of bases not matched to a gene: 3. This CDR3 has 17 residues. CDR3 DNA: TGTGCCAGCAGCCAAGACAGCGGGGGGAGCTCCTACAATGAGCAGTTCTTC. Encoded protein: CASSQDSGGSSYNEQFF.

The chain uses TRBV5-1 and TRBJ2-1; TRBD2 aligns across 15 bases. This CDR3 contains 16 residues. The germline gives CDR1 SGHRS, CDR2 YFSETQ. V lost 4 bases to trimming and J lost 7 bases; unmatched junction nucleotides: 6. CDR3 in amino acids: CASSEGLAGGLNEQFF. The CDR3 bases are TGCGCCAGCAGCGAGGGACTAGCGGGAGGCCTGAATGAGCAGTTCTTC. The full variable domain, its missing parts supplied by reference TRBV5-1 and TRBJ2-1, is KAGVTQTPRYLIKTRGQQVTLSCSPISGHRSVSWYQQTPGQGLQFLFEYFSETQRNKGNFPGRFSGRQFSNSRSEMNVSTLELGDSALYLCASSEGLAGGLNEQFFGPGTRLTVL.

V and J are TRBV4-2 and TRBJ2-5, with TRBD1 as a possible D gene (5 bases). The V end was cut by 0 bases, the J end by 3 bases, with 11 bases between. CDR1 and CDR2 (germline): LGHNA, YNFKEQ. The CDR3 is made up of 15 amino acids. The CDR3 DNA is TGTGCCAGCAGCCAAGAAGGGGCCAGGGAAGAGACCCAGTACTTC. Amino acids: CASSQEGAREETQYF.

The chain recombines TRBV7-9 with TRBJ1-1, with a possible D match to TRBD1 (5 bases). CDR1 is SEHNR and CDR2 is FQNEAQ in the germline V gene (reference sequence). Trimming left V 5 bases short and J 8 bases short, with 24 bases between. This CDR3 region has 16 residues. This CDR3 reads CASSPSPRRGAQEAFF. The CDR3 bases are TGTGCCAGCAGCCCCTCACCCCGGAGGGGCGCCCAAGAAGCTTTCTTT. The whole variable domain, filled in from reference TRBV7-9 and TRBJ1-1, reads DTGVSQNPRHKITKRGQNVTFRCDPISEHNRLYWYRQTLGQGPEFLTYFQNEAQLEKSRLLSDRFSAERPKGSFSTLEIQRTEQGDSAMYLCASSPSPRRGAQEAFFGQGTRLTVV.

This clone was observed a single time. This chain uses TRBV9 with TRBJ2-2; 8 nucleotides agree with TRBD1. The CDR3 is 15 amino acids. Germline loops: CDR1 SGDLS, CDR2 YYNGEE. V shed 4 bases, J shed 7 bases, and the junction held 9 bases outside the gene matches. CDR3 nucleotides: TGTGCCAGCAGCCCTTCAGGGGGCGCGGTCGGGGAGCTGTTTTTT. It specifies CASSPSGGAVGELFF.

The chain joins TRBV10-1 to TRBJ2-2; 7 bases are shared with TRBD1. Germline CDR1 is WNHNN and CDR2 is SYGVQD (reference sequence). This CDR3 has 12 amino acids. After removal of 10 bases from V and 3 bases from J, the junction contained 2 bases not matched to a gene. The CDR3 here is CATTGDTGELFF. DNA for the CDR3: TGCGCCACCACAGGGGACACCGGGGAGCTGTTTTTT.

V and J are TRBV11-3 and TRBJ2-3; D ambiguous. Deletions cut 1 base from V and 2 bases from J, with 13 bases between. This CDR3 contains 16 residues. Germline V gene data show CDR1 as SGHNT and CDR2 as YENEEA. CDR3 loop: CASSLGRLDFTDTQYF. The CDR3 DNA reads TGTGCCAGCAGCTTAGGTCGGCTAGATTTCACAGATACGCAGTATTTT. The complete variable domain, with remaining parts taken from reference TRBV11-3 and TRBJ2-3, reads EAGVVQSPRYKIIEKKQPVAFWCNPISGHNTLYWYLQNLGQGPELLIRYENEEAVDDSQLPKDRFSAERLKGVDSTLKIQPAELGDSAVYLCASSLGRLDFTDTQYFGPGTRLTVL.

The CDR3 loop is CASSQVVQANTGELFF. The CDR3 DNA reads as TGCGCCAGCAGCCAAGTAGTACAGGCGAACACCGGGGAGCTGTTTTTT. The chain carries TRBV4-1 and TRBJ2-2; D is possibly TRBD1 (5 bases). Germline V gene sequence: CDR1 MGHRA, CDR2 YSYEKL. Trimming pared 1 base from V and 0 bases from J, leaving 9 bases between. The CDR3 contains 16 residues.

J is TRBJ1-1 and V is TRBV2; D unclear. The germline V gene has CDR1 SNHLY and CDR2 FYNNEI. CDR3 length: 16 amino acids. The V end was cut by 7 bases, the J end by 4 bases, with 22 bases between. The CDR3 spells CASTSGLSRGSTEAFF. CDR3 sequence (DNA): TGTGCCAGCACCTCCGGTCTAAGCCGCGGTAGCACTGAAGCTTTCTTT.

V is TRBV7-3 and J is TRBJ2-5, with 8 bases that match TRBD2. CDR1 and CDR2 (germline): SGHTA, FQGTGA. The CDR3 has 14 amino acids. Trimming took 5 bases from V and 4 from J; bases not matched to a gene: 6. This CDR3 is CASSLAGGRETQYF. Written as DNA, the CDR3 is TGTGCCAGCAGCCTTGCGGGAGGTCGAGAGACCCAGTACTTC.

The chain employs TRBV7-9 and TRBJ2-3; TRBD2 matches 10 bases. This CDR3 region has 17 residues. Trimming at V came to 5 bases and at J to 0 bases, leaving 8 bases not matched to a gene. From germline, CDR1 is SEHNR and CDR2 FQNEAQ (reference sequence). Here the CDR3 reads CASSPPGLATSTDTQYF. As DNA, the CDR3 is TGTGCCAGCAGCCCGCCGGGACTAGCGACTAGCACAGATACGCAGTATTTT.

For the CDR3, the DNA is TGTGCCATCAGAGACCCAGGGGGTGGTTACGAGCAGTACTTC. Translating it yields CAIRDPGGGYEQYF. The chain couples TRBV10-3 to TRBJ2-7; 7 nucleotides align to TRBD1. The germline CDR1 and CDR2 sequences are ENHRY and SYGVKD. This CDR3 comprises 14 residues. V lost 6 bases and J lost 4; bases outside the gene matches: 9.

The chain combines TRBV11-1 with TRBJ2-1; possible D gene TRBD1, 5 bases. V lost 1 base to trimming and J lost 7 bases, with 14 bases between them. The CDR3 covers 15 residues. The germline CDR1 and CDR2 sequences are SGHAT and FQDESV (reference sequence). DNA for the CDR3: TGTGCCAGCAGCTTAGTCCTTTCCCAGGGTAATGAGCAGTTCTTC. Protein product: CASSLVLSQGNEQFF.

The rearrangement links TRBV5-4 to TRBJ2-7; D possibly corresponds to TRBD1 (6 bases). The CDR3 consists of 14 residues. In germline, CDR1 is SGHNT, CDR2 YYREEE (reference sequence). V lost 0 bases and J 4 bases, leaving 11 bases between the germline ends. The CDR3 is CASSLDRQAYEQYF. The CDR3 nucleotides read TGTGCCAGCAGCTTGGACCGACAGGCATACGAGCAGTACTTC.

The V and J genes are TRBV29-1 and TRBJ2-7; 9 bases fit TRBD2. After removal of 1 base from V and 2 bases from J, the junction contained 6 bases not matched to a gene. CDR1 SQVTM and CDR2 ANQGSEA come from the germline V gene. The CDR3 is 15 residues long. The CDR3 here is CSVEGSGGPTYEQYF. The CDR3 region has the DNA TGCAGCGTTGAAGGGAGCGGGGGGCCTACCTACGAGCAGTACTTC.